This is a list of T cell receptor beta chains from one sample in a study of prognosis after radiotherapy for stage I lung cancer. Via MiXCR, TCRdb re-called the multiplex PCR reads, giving one row per CDR3 protein. The table records around 19,000 distinct CDR3 sequences, over 45% of them present only once. This specimen consisted of PBMCs, obtained before or after stereotactic body radiation therapy (not recorded which). These receptors all stem from a donor at least 50 years old with non-small cell lung cancer. Each CDR3 is given with its conserved first and last residue. A D gene is named only where the DNA matches it firmly. Clone size, where shown, is once, few, many, or a class for clones that have expanded.

j_call: TRBJ2-3
v_call: TRBV6-5
clone_size: -
d_call: TRBD1
cdr3_nt: TGTGCCAGCAGTTATTTAGGGGGCACAGATATGCAGTATTTT
cdr3_aa: CASSYLGGTDMQYF

j_call: TRBJ2-1
v_call: TRBV6-4
clone_size: many
d_call: TRBD2
cdr3_nt: TGTGCCAGCAGTCGGCTAGCGGGAGGCGCATCCCAGTTCTTC
cdr3_aa: CASSRLAGGASQFF

j_call: TRBJ1-6
v_call: TRBV25-1
clone_size: many
d_call: TRBD1
cdr3_nt: TGTGCCAGCAGTACCCAGGGGGCGATTTCACCCCTCCACTTT
cdr3_aa: CASSTQGAISPLHF

j_call: TRBJ2-5
v_call: TRBV2
clone_size: many
d_call: -
cdr3_nt: TGTGCCAGCAGCGTAAGCTTCCAAGAGACCCAGTACTTC
cdr3_aa: CASSVSFQETQYF

j_call: TRBJ2-4
v_call: TRBV19
clone_size: many
d_call: TRBD1
cdr3_nt: TGTGCCAGTAGTATAAGGGGGCAAGACGGCAGCATTCAGTACTTC
cdr3_aa: CASSIRGQDGSIQYF

j_call: TRBJ1-2
v_call: TRBV7-3
clone_size: -
d_call: -
cdr3_nt: TGTGCCAGCAGCCCGGGAGCCCAGACTAACTATGGCTACACCTTC
cdr3_aa: CASSPGAQTNYGYTF

j_call: TRBJ2-7
v_call: TRBV2
clone_size: many
d_call: TRBD2
cdr3_nt: TGTGCCAGCAGTGGCCGGAACCCGGGCGGCGGGAGTACGGGGGAGCAGTACTTC
cdr3_aa: CASSGRNPGGGSTGEQYF

j_call: TRBJ2-7
v_call: TRBV6-2/TRBV6-3
clone_size: -
d_call: TRBD2
cdr3_nt: TGTGCCAGCAGTGAAGTAGCGGGAGGAAACTACGAGCAGTACTTC
cdr3_aa: CASSEVAGGNYEQYF

j_call: TRBJ2-7
v_call: TRBV7-9
clone_size: -
d_call: -
cdr3_nt: TGTGCCAGCAGCTTGGTGGGCGAGCAGTACTTC
cdr3_aa: CASSLVGEQYF

j_call: TRBJ2-3
v_call: TRBV10-2
clone_size: medium-sized
d_call: TRBD1
cdr3_nt: TGCGCCAGCAGTGAGTCCCGGGACAGGCCACCAGATACGCAGTATTTT
cdr3_aa: CASSESRDRPPDTQYF

j_call: TRBJ2-2
v_call: TRBV6-1
clone_size: -
d_call: -
cdr3_nt: TGTGCCAGCAGTGAAGAGGCGGGATGGAACACCTGGGAGCTGTTTTTT
cdr3_aa: CASSEEAGWNTWELFF

j_call: TRBJ1-2
v_call: TRBV5-5
clone_size: many
d_call: -
cdr3_nt: TGTGCCAGCAGCTTGAACGCAATGGGAGGCTACACCTTC
cdr3_aa: CASSLNAMGGYTF

j_call: TRBJ2-7
v_call: TRBV27
clone_size: -
d_call: -
cdr3_nt: TGTGCCAGCCGACCTGGGCAGTACTTC
cdr3_aa: CASRPGQYF

j_call: TRBJ2-7
v_call: TRBV19
clone_size: medium-sized
d_call: -
cdr3_nt: TGTGCCAGCCGGTCCGCGGCAGGGATGGGTGAGCAGTACTTC
cdr3_aa: CASRSAAGMGEQYF

j_call: TRBJ2-6
v_call: TRBV7-3
clone_size: once
d_call: TRBD2
cdr3_nt: TGTGCCAGCAGCTTTAGCGGGGGGGCCTCTGGGGCCAACGTCCTGACTTTC
cdr3_aa: CASSFSGGASGANVLTF

j_call: TRBJ1-1
v_call: TRBV28
clone_size: many
d_call: TRBD1
cdr3_nt: TGTGCCAGCAGCGCTGACAGGGGGCACTTGAACACTGAAGCTTTCTTT
cdr3_aa: CASSADRGHLNTEAFF